These T cell receptor beta chains were read from a single sample in a study of CD8+ T cells in alopecia areata. Sequenced by immunoSEQ multiplex PCR; TCRdb stores in-frame clones only, minus some. Among 150,000 or so clones listed, 45% to 60% were seen once. Sequenced here: CD8+ T cells sorted from blood, sampled at week 0. The receptor source for this set is a human donor with alopecia areata. Each CDR3 is given with its conserved first and last residue. D genes are given only for firm matches. Clone size is not always given. Where it is, it says once, few, many or a class for expanded clones.

j_call: TRBJ2-7
d_call: TRBD1
v_call: TRBV7-9
cdr3_length: 14
clone_size: few
cdr3_nt: TGTGCCAGCAGCTCCTCGGACAGGCCCTACGAGCAGTACTTC
cdr3_aa: CASSSSDRPYEQYF

j_call: TRBJ1-2
d_call: .
v_call: TRBV9
cdr3_length: 11
clone_size: .
cdr3_nt: TGTGCCAGCAGCGACAGTAACGGCTACACCTTC
cdr3_aa: CASSDSNGYTF

j_call: TRBJ1-6
d_call: .
v_call: TRBV27
cdr3_length: 15
clone_size: .
cdr3_nt: TGTGCCAGCCGTCGGACAGATAAATATAATTCACCCCTCCACTTT
cdr3_aa: CASRRTDKYNSPLHF

j_call: TRBJ2-3
d_call: .
v_call: TRBV29-1
cdr3_length: 11
clone_size: few
cdr3_nt: TGCAGTTTTGCAGGGGCAGATACGCAGTATTTT
cdr3_aa: CSFAGADTQYF

j_call: TRBJ2-3
d_call: .
v_call: TRBV2
cdr3_length: 11
clone_size: .
cdr3_nt: TGTGCCAGCACCCCTGCAGATACGCAGTATTTT
cdr3_aa: CASTPADTQYF

j_call: TRBJ2-5
d_call: TRBD2
v_call: TRBV23-1
cdr3_length: 13
clone_size: .
cdr3_nt: TGCGCCAGCAGCCCTAGCGGGGGGGAGACCCAGTACTTC
cdr3_aa: CASSPSGGETQYF

j_call: TRBJ1-4
d_call: TRBD1
v_call: TRBV30
cdr3_length: 13
clone_size: .
cdr3_nt: TGTGCCTGGGGACAGGGAACTAATGAAAAACTGTTTTTT
cdr3_aa: CAWGQGTNEKLFF

j_call: TRBJ2-7
d_call: .
v_call: TRBV30
cdr3_length: 13
clone_size: .
cdr3_nt: TGTGCCTGGAGTGGGAGCAGTTCCTACGAGCAGTACTTC
cdr3_aa: CAWSGSSSYEQYF

j_call: TRBJ1-1
d_call: .
v_call: TRBV29-1
cdr3_length: 14
clone_size: .
cdr3_nt: TGCAGCGTTGTGGCCAACAGGGACCCCACTGAAGCTTTCTTT
cdr3_aa: CSVVANRDPTEAFF

j_call: TRBJ1-2
d_call: .
v_call: TRBV29-1
cdr3_length: 11
clone_size: few
cdr3_nt: TGCAGCGTTGGGGGAGACTATGGCTACACCTTC
cdr3_aa: CSVGGDYGYTF

j_call: TRBJ1-2
d_call: TRBD1
v_call: TRBV30
cdr3_length: 14
clone_size: once
cdr3_nt: TGTGCCTGGGAGGACAGGACAATTAACTATGGCTACACCTTC
cdr3_aa: CAWEDRTINYGYTF

j_call: TRBJ2-1
d_call: .
v_call: TRBV27
cdr3_length: 11
clone_size: few
cdr3_nt: TGTGCCAGCAGTTTTGGAAATGAGCAGTTCTTC
cdr3_aa: CASSFGNEQFF

j_call: TRBJ2-1
d_call: .
v_call: TRBV7-3
cdr3_length: 13
clone_size: .
cdr3_nt: TGTGCCAGCAGCTTTGACGTAGGCAATGAGCAGTTCTTC
cdr3_aa: CASSFDVGNEQFF

j_call: TRBJ2-3
d_call: .
v_call: TRBV5-6
cdr3_length: 16
clone_size: .
cdr3_nt: TGTGCCAGCAGCTTGGGGGCGGGGTACCGCACAGATACGCAGTATTTT
cdr3_aa: CASSLGAGYRTDTQYF

j_call: TRBJ2-7
d_call: .
v_call: TRBV4-2
cdr3_length: 15
clone_size: .
cdr3_nt: TGTGCCAGCAGCCAAGAATCGTTCGGGGATTACGAGCAGTACTTC
cdr3_aa: CASSQESFGDYEQYF

j_call: TRBJ2-7
d_call: TRBD2
v_call: TRBV11-2
cdr3_length: 13
clone_size: .
cdr3_nt: TGTGCCAGCAGCTTCGGTAGCGGGGGAGAGCAGTACTTC
cdr3_aa: CASSFGSGGEQYF

j_call: TRBJ1-5
d_call: TRBD1
v_call: TRBV27
cdr3_length: 14
clone_size: .
cdr3_nt: TGTGCCAGCAGTACCGGGACAGGGGGATGGCCCCAGCATTTT
cdr3_aa: CASSTGTGGWPQHF

j_call: TRBJ1-1
d_call: TRBD1
v_call: TRBV29-1
cdr3_length: 14
clone_size: .
cdr3_nt: TGCAGCGTTGAGCCTGGACAGGGCAACACTGAAGCTTTCTTT
cdr3_aa: CSVEPGQGNTEAFF

j_call: TRBJ2-7
d_call: .
v_call: TRBV4-1
cdr3_length: 15
clone_size: once
cdr3_nt: TGCGCCAGCAGCCAGGCCCCCGGGACAACCTACGAGCAGTACTTC
cdr3_aa: CASSQAPGTTYEQYF

j_call: TRBJ1-2
d_call: .
v_call: TRBV11-2
cdr3_length: 13
clone_size: few
cdr3_nt: TGTGCCAGCAGCGAAGAGACTAACTATGGCTACACCTTC
cdr3_aa: CASSEETNYGYTF

j_call: TRBJ2-2
d_call: .
v_call: TRBV29-1
cdr3_length: 13
clone_size: .
cdr3_nt: TGCAGCGCCGACGAAATGGGCACCGGGGAGCTGTTTTTT
cdr3_aa: CSADEMGTGELFF

j_call: TRBJ2-7
d_call: .
v_call: TRBV6-1
cdr3_length: 13
clone_size: .
cdr3_nt: TGTGCCAGCAGTGAAGACTTCTACTACGAGCAGTACTTC
cdr3_aa: CASSEDFYYEQYF

j_call: TRBJ1-2
d_call: TRBD1
v_call: TRBV5-6
cdr3_length: 14
clone_size: .
cdr3_nt: TGTGCCAGCAGACCCGGGACAGGGCTTGTCGGCTACACCTTC
cdr3_aa: CASRPGTGLVGYTF

j_call: TRBJ2-3
d_call: .
v_call: TRBV13
cdr3_length: 12
clone_size: .
cdr3_nt: TGTGCCAGCAGCCACAGTGTAGATACGCAGTATTTT
cdr3_aa: CASSHSVDTQYF

j_call: TRBJ2-3
d_call: TRBD2
v_call: TRBV13
cdr3_length: 15
clone_size: .
cdr3_nt: TGTGCCAGCAGCTTTGGGACTAGCGGCACAGATACGCAGTATTTT
cdr3_aa: CASSFGTSGTDTQYF

j_call: TRBJ1-6
d_call: .
v_call: TRBV9
cdr3_length: 14
clone_size: few
cdr3_nt: TGTGCCAGCAGCCCAGCTTTTGAAGGAACACCCCTCCACTTT
cdr3_aa: CASSPAFEGTPLHF

j_call: TRBJ2-5
d_call: .
v_call: TRBV7-6
cdr3_length: 14
clone_size: .
cdr3_nt: TGTGCCAGCAGAAAACGGATGTCCAACGAGACCCAGTACTTC
cdr3_aa: CASRKRMSNETQYF

j_call: TRBJ2-7
d_call: .
v_call: TRBV27
cdr3_length: 15
clone_size: .
cdr3_nt: TGTGCCAGCAGTTTTTCGGCAGGGGAAGCCTACGAGCAGTACTTC
cdr3_aa: CASSFSAGEAYEQYF

j_call: TRBJ2-4
d_call: .
v_call: TRBV5-6
cdr3_length: 13
clone_size: .
cdr3_nt: TGTGCCAGCAGCCTCGGTGGGCCAAACATTCAGTACTTC
cdr3_aa: CASSLGGPNIQYF

j_call: TRBJ1-3
d_call: .
v_call: TRBV4-3
cdr3_length: 14
clone_size: few
cdr3_nt: TGCGCCAGCAGCCAAGACCGAGTAGGAAACACCATATATTTT
cdr3_aa: CASSQDRVGNTIYF

j_call: TRBJ1-2
d_call: TRBD1
v_call: TRBV29-1
cdr3_length: 12
clone_size: few
cdr3_nt: TGCAGCGTTGGTTACAGGGGGGATGGCTACACCTTC
cdr3_aa: CSVGYRGDGYTF

j_call: TRBJ2-7
d_call: TRBD1
v_call: TRBV15
cdr3_length: 14
clone_size: .
cdr3_nt: TGTGCCACCAGCAGCCCAAAAGGGGGCCCTACGGTATACTTC
cdr3_aa: CATSSPKGGPTVYF

j_call: TRBJ2-7
d_call: .
v_call: TRBV29-1
cdr3_length: 11
clone_size: .
cdr3_nt: TGCAGCGTTCTGCAGGGCTACGAGCAGTACTTC
cdr3_aa: CSVLQGYEQYF

j_call: TRBJ2-1
d_call: TRBD2
v_call: TRBV9
cdr3_length: 15
clone_size: .
cdr3_nt: TGTGCCAGCAGCACGGGACTAGCGAGCTACAATGAGCAGTTCTTC
cdr3_aa: CASSTGLASYNEQFF

j_call: TRBJ1-2
d_call: .
v_call: TRBV15
cdr3_length: 14
clone_size: few
cdr3_nt: TGTGCCACCAGCAGAGATGAGGGTGGACATGGCTACACCTTC
cdr3_aa: CATSRDEGGHGYTF

j_call: TRBJ2-1
d_call: .
v_call: TRBV2
cdr3_length: 14
clone_size: .
cdr3_nt: TGTGCCACCCGGGAGCCGGACAAGCCCAATGAGCAGTTCTTC
cdr3_aa: CATREPDKPNEQFF

j_call: TRBJ2-1
d_call: .
v_call: TRBV11-2
cdr3_length: 14
clone_size: .
cdr3_nt: TGTGCCAGCAGCACTGGGGGGGGCCGCAATGAGCAGTTCTTC
cdr3_aa: CASSTGGGRNEQFF

j_call: TRBJ2-1
d_call: TRBD2
v_call: TRBV30
cdr3_length: 11
clone_size: .
cdr3_nt: TGTGCCTGGAATGCGGGGGGGCCCTCCTTCTTC
cdr3_aa: CAWNAGGPSFF

j_call: TRBJ2-4
d_call: TRBD2
v_call: TRBV4-3
cdr3_length: 16
clone_size: .
cdr3_nt: TGCGCCAGCAGCCAGAACTTAGCGGGGGGGCTTGGCATTCAGTACTTC
cdr3_aa: CASSQNLAGGLGIQYF

j_call: TRBJ2-5
d_call: .
v_call: TRBV27
cdr3_length: 14
clone_size: .
cdr3_nt: TGTGCCAGCAGTTTACAGGGGCGCGGAGAGACCCAGTACTTC
cdr3_aa: CASSLQGRGETQYF

j_call: TRBJ2-7
d_call: .
v_call: TRBV13
cdr3_length: 13
clone_size: .
cdr3_nt: TGTGCCAGCAGTTTTTACAGTTCCTACGAGCAGTACTTC
cdr3_aa: CASSFYSSYEQYF